There are many counts of the clone carrying this T cell receptor beta chain. This entry is derived from a study of T cells in Graves' hyperthyroidism and ophthalmopathy. Each diagnosis was grounded in clinical symptoms, serum thyroxine and TRAb, thyroid ultrasound, and orbital computed tomography. RNA transcripts served as the template for amplifying TCR beta CDR3 regions. HTBI primers were used for first-round RT-PCR of the TCR CDR3. TCRdb fed the multiplex PCR reads into MiXCR, producing one record per CDR3 protein. The table records 690,000 or so distinct CDR3 sequences, approximately 19% of them present only once. Trimming shortened V by 0 bases and J by 3 bases, and 9 bases separated the two germline ends. CDR1 is DFQATT and CDR2 is SNEGSKA in the germline V gene (reference sequence). This CDR3 has 15 residues.

Sequencing input: blood. The chain combines TRBV20-1 with TRBJ1-6; D gene unclear. This sequence was found in a woman aged 50 to 65 with Graves' hyperthyroidism that later progressed to Graves' ophthalmopathy. The CDR3 DNA is TGCAGTGCTAGAGACGAGGGAGACTATAATTCACCCCTCCACTTT. Encoded protein: CSARDEGDYNSPLHF.